This T cell receptor beta chain derives from a study of cytomegalovirus exposure and HLA in healthy donors. Points on this clone: Its antigen is as yet unknown.

Libraries were prepared by immunoSEQ multiplex PCR; TCRdb keeps only in-frame clonotypes and omits some of them. The profile shows 150,000 to 200,000 clones, 85% to 90% of them singletons. The germline V gene encodes CDR1 ENHRY and CDR2 SYGVKD. J gave up 6 bases and V 2 bases, and 8 bases lay outside the gene matches. The CDR3 is 17 residues long. Study results and caveats: For cytomegalovirus status, the classifier reportedly gave diagnoses with high specificity and sensitivity. Overall, about 160 TCR beta chains were annotated as cytomegalovirus-associated. Subsequent analysis of the approximately 120 validation repertoires found a tendency for first-cohort TCR clusters to co-occur.

Source material: PBMCs. The V gene is TRBV10-3, the J gene TRBJ2-1; 12 bases agree with TRBD2. This receptor was identified in a woman under 40 in good health and CMV-seronegative. CDR3 in amino acids: CAISERASGGALNEQFF. The CDR3 DNA is TGTGCCATCAGTGAGAGGGCTAGCGGGGGGGCCCTCAATGAGCAGTTCTTC.